This TCR beta chain emerged from a study of T-cell memory formation after mild COVID-19. Findings and limits, study-wide: Shrinking CD4+ clones were chiefly CM and EM; CD8+ ones were chiefly EMRA. Day 15 to 85 contractors were CD4/CD8 balanced; later expanders leaned CD4+.

TCRdb re-derived calls from the 5' RACE reads in MiXCR, one entry per CDR3 protein. Of about 250,000 distinct CDR3 sequences listed, approximately 19% are singletons. This clonotype has only a few counts. The antigen remains undetermined. The germline V gene encodes CDR1 SGHTA and CDR2 FQGNSA. Unmatched junction bases numbered 4, after V lost 5 bases and J lost 1 base. The CDR3 has 15 amino acids. The chain uses TRBV7-2 and TRBJ2-3, with 9 bases fitting TRBD2. This TCR derives from a man aged 18 to 29 who had mild COVID-19 (a few samples of this study predate the infection). Cell type and time point are not known. Material: PBMCs or a T cell subset sorted from them (not recorded which). The CDR3 nucleotides are TGTGCCAGCAGCACGCGACTAGCGGGCACAGATACGCAGTATTTT. Amino acids: CASSTRLAGTDTQYF.